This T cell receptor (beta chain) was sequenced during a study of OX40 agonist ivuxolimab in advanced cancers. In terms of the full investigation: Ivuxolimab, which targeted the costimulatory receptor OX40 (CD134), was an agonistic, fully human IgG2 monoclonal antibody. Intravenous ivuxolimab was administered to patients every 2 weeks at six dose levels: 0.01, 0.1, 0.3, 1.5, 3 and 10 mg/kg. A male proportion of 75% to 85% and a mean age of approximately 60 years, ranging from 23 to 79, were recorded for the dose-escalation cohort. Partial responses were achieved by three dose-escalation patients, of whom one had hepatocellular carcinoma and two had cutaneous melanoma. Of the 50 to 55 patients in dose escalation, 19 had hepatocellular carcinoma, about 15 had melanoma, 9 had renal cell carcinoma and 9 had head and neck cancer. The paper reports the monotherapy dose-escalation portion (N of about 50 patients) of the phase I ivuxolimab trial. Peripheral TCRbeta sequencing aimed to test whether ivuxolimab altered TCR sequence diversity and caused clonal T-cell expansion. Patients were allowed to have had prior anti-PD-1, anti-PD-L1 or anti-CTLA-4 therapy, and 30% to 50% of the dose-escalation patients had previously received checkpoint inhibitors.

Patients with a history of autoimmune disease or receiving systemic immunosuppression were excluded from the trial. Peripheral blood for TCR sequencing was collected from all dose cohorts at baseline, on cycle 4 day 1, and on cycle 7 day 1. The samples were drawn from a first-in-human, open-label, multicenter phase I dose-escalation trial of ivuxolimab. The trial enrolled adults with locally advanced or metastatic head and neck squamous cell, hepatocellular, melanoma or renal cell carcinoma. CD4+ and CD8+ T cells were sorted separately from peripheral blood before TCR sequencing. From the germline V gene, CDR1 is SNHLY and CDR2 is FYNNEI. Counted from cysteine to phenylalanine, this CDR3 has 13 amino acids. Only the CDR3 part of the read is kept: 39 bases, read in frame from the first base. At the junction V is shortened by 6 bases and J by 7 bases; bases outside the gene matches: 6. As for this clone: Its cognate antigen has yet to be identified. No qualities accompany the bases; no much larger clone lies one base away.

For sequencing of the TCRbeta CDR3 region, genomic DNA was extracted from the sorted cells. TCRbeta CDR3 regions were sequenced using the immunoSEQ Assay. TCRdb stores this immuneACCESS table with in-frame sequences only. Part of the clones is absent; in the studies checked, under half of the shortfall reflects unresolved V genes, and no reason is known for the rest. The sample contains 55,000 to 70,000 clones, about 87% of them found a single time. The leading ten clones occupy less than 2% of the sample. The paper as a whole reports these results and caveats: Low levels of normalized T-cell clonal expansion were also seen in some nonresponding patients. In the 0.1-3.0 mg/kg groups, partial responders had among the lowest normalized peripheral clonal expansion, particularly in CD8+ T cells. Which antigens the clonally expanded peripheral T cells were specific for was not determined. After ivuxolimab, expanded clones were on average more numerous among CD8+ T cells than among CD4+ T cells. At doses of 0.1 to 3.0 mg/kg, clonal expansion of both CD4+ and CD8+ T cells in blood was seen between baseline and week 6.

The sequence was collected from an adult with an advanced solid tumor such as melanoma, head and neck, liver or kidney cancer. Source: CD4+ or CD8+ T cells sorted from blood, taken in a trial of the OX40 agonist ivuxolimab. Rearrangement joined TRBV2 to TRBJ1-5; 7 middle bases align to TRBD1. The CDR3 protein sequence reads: CASSTGVNQPQHF. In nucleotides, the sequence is TGTGCCAGCAGCACAGGGGTCAACCAGCCCCAGCATTTT. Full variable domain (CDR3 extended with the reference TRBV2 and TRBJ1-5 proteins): EPEVTQTPSHQVTQMGQEVILRCVPISNHLYFYWYRQILGQKVEFLVSFYNNEISEKSEIFDDQFSVERPDGSNFTLKIRSTKLEDSAMYFCASSTGVNQPQHFGDGTRLSIL.